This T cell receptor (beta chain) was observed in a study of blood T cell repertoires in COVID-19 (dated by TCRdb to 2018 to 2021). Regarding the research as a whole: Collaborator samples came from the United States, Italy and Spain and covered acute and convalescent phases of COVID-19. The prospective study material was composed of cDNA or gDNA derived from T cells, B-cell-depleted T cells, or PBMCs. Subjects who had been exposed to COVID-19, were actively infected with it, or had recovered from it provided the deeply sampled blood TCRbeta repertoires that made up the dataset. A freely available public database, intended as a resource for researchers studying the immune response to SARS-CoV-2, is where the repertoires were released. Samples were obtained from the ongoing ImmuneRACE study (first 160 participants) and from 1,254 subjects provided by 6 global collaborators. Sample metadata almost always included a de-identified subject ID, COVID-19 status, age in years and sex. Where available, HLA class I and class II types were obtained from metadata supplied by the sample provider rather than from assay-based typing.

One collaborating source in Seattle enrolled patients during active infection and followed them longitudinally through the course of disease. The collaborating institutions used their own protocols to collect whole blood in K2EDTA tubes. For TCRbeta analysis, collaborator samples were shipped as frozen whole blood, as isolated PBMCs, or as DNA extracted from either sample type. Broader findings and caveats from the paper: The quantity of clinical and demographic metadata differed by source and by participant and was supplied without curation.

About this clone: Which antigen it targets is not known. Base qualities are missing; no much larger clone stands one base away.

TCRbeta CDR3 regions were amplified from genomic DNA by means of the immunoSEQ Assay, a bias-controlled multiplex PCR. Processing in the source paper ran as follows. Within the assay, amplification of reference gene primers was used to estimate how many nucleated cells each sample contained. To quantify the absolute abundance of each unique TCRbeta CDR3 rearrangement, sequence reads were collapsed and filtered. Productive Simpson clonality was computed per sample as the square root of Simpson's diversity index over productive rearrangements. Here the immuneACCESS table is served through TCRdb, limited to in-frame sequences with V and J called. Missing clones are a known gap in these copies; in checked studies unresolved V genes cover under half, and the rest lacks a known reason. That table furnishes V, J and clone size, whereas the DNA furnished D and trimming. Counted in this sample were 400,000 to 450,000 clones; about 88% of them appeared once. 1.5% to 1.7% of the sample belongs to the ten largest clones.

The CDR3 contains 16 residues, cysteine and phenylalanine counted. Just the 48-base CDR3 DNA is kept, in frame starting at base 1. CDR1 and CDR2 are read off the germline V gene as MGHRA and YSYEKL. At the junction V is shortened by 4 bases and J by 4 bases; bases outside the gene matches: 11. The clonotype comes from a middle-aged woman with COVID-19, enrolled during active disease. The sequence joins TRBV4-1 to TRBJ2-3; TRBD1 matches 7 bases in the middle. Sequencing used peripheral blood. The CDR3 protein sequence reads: CASSPLATGRADTQYF. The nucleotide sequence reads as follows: TGCGCCAGCAGCCCCCTCGCGACAGGGAGAGCAGATACGCAGTATTTT.